Below are 8 T cell receptor beta chains sequenced from a single sample in a study of T-cell reconstitution after alpha-beta-depleted transplantation in children. A library of TCRbeta sequences, prepared with unique molecular identifiers, was generated. Using its own MiXCR run on the PCR reads, TCRdb lists one record per CDR3 protein. The sample has around 500,000 distinct CDR3 sequences; 23% are singletons. This specimen was PBMCs, mostly from graft donor cells, taken 360 days after TCRalphabeta/CD19-depleted stem cell transplant. The receptors come from a boy younger than two who had a stem cell transplant for acute myeloid leukemia, so the T cells may come from the graft donor.

The chain combines TRBV11-2 with TRBJ1-1; D might be TRBD1 (5 bases). The CDR3 is 15 amino acids. Trimming pared 1 base from V and 0 bases from J, leaving 9 bases between. In germline, CDR1 is SGHAT, CDR2 FQNNGV. Here the CDR3 reads CASSLGTIMNTEAFF. The CDR3 DNA reads TGTGCCAGCAGCTTAGGGACAATCATGAACACTGAAGCTTTCTTT.

In its sample, this clonotype was seen many times. This chain connects TRBV29-1 to TRBJ2-7; 8 bases align to TRBD2. This CDR3 has 14 amino acids. The J segment lost 3 bases and the V segment lost 4 bases, leaving 8 bases of the junction unmatched. The germline V gene encodes CDR1 SQVTM and CDR2 ANQGSEA. The CDR3 region is CSVVALAGGYEQYF. CDR3 bases: TGCAGCGTTGTTGCTCTAGCGGGCGGCTACGAGCAGTACTTC.

This rearrangement joins TRBV12-3 or TRBV12-4 to TRBJ2-1; D is undetermined. This CDR3 contains 12 residues. The V gene lost 6 bases and the J gene lost 4 bases, with 7 bases spanning the gap. This chain's CDR3 is CASSQAYNEQFF. The CDR3 DNA follows: TGTGCCAGCAGCCAGGCTTACAATGAGCAGTTCTTC.

The chain has TRBV7-2 and TRBJ2-3; D possibly corresponds to TRBD1 (6 bases). Germline V gene lookup returns CDR1 SGHTA and CDR2 FQGNSA. With 4 bases removed from V and 5 bases from J, the gap between germline ends came to 25 bases. This CDR3 contains 18 residues. Here the CDR3 reads CASSSAGVRDTWGDTQYF. CDR3 sequence (DNA): TGTGCCAGCAGCTCGGCAGGGGTGAGGGACACCTGGGGAGATACGCAGTATTTT.

This clonotype was detected only a few times. The chain carries TRBV5-5 and TRBJ2-2, with D unclear. Germline V lookup: CDR1 SGHKS, CDR2 YYEKEE (reference sequence). The V gene lost 2 bases and the J gene lost 1 base, with 9 bases spanning the gap. This CDR3 contains 15 residues. The CDR3 sequence: CASSFGHMNTGELFF. CDR3 DNA sequence: TGTGCCAGCAGCTTTGGGCACATGAACACCGGGGAGCTGTTTTTT.

The table lists this clonotype with a count of one. The V gene is TRBV7-2, the J gene TRBJ2-3, with D tentatively TRBD1 or TRBD2 (6 bases each). The CDR3 is 16 residues long. CDR1 is SGHTA and CDR2 is FQGNSA in the germline V gene. The ends were cut back, 5 bases at V and 4 bases at J, with 19 bases in the middle. As DNA, the CDR3 is TGTGCCAGCAGCACTCGTCGGGGGCCAGGCGCAGATACGCAGTATTTT. Residues: CASSTRRGPGADTQYF.

Ten or more counts support this clonotype. The chain carries TRBV29-1 and TRBJ2-5; D is uncertain. Germline lookup yields CDR1 SQVTM and CDR2 ANQGSEA. The CDR3 runs 12 residues. The germline V and J ends were trimmed by 8 bases and 2 bases, with 12 bases remaining between them. The CDR3 sequence is CSFVREQETQYF. CDR3 in DNA: TGCAGCTTTGTTCGAGAGCAAGAGACCCAGTACTTC.

This clonotype was recorded at least ten times. The chain uses TRBV20-1 and TRBJ2-2, with D perhaps assigned TRBD1 or TRBD2 (5 bases each). The length of the CDR3 is 13 residues. V lost 3 bases, J lost 7 bases, and 12 bases lay in between. Germline V gene sequence: CDR1 DFQATT, CDR2 SNEGSKA (reference sequence). CDR3 coding DNA: TGCAGTGCTAGGTGGGGGTTCAGCGGGGAGCTGTTTTTT. Amino acids: CSARWGFSGELFF.